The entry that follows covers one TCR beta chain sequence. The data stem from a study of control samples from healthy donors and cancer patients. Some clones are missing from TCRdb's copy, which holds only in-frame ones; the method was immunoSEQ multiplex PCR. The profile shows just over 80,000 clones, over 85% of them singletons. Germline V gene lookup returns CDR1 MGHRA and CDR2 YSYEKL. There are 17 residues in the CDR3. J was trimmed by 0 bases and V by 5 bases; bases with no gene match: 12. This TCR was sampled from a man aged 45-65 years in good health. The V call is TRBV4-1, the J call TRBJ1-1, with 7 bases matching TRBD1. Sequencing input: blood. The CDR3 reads CASSSRQGLQLNTEAFF. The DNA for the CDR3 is TGCGCCAGCAGCTCCCGACAGGGCCTCCAACTGAACACTGAAGCTTTCTTT.